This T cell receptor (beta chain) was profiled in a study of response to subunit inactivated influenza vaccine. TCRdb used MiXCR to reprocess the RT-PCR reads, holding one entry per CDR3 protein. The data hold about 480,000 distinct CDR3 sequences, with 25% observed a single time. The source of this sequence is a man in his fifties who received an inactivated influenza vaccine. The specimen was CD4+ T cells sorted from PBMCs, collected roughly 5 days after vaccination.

The CDR3 DNA is TGTGCCAGCAGTGGTTCGACCTTTGAAGCTTTCTTT. Translated: CASSGSTFEAFF. The V and J genes are TRBV12-3 or TRBV12-4 and TRBJ1-1; D not certain. There are 12 residues in the CDR3. The V gene lost 5 bases and the J gene lost 7 bases, with 11 bases spanning the gap.